Listed below are T cell receptor beta chains from one sample, sequenced in a study of cytomegalovirus exposure and HLA in healthy donors. TCRdb's copy holds only in-frame clones and misses some; the assay was immunoSEQ multiplex PCR. The sample includes approximately 270,000 clones, around 87% of them seen just once. Sequenced: PBMCs. The receptors stem from a woman aged 18-29 years in good health and CMV-seronegative. Both conserved end residues are part of each CDR3. A D gene is named only where the DNA matches it firmly. Where a row states a size, it is once, few, many or the class of an expanded clone; other rows omit it.

V: TRBV7-9; J: TRBJ1-3; D: .; size: .; CDR3: CASSHGPQAGGNTIYF
V: TRBV28; J: TRBJ1-3; D: .; size: .; CDR3: CASSLQGLPGNTIYF
V: TRBV19; J: TRBJ2-7; D: TRBD1; size: .; CDR3: CASSIAGQGFYEQYF
V: TRBV4-1; J: TRBJ2-2; D: TRBD1; size: .; CDR3: CASSLMTGSGELFF
V: TRBV6-6; J: TRBJ1-1; D: .; size: .; CDR3: CASSYAGGTEAFF
V: TRBV4-3; J: TRBJ1-1; D: .; size: .; CDR3: CASSPRVGNTEAFF
V: TRBV10-3; J: TRBJ2-5; D: .; size: few; CDR3: CAISEPPLVRETQYF
V: TRBV28; J: TRBJ1-1; D: .; size: .; CDR3: CASSFRVVGTEAFF
V: TRBV5-5; J: TRBJ2-5; D: .; size: .; CDR3: CASSGFGVQETQYF
V: TRBV5-1; J: TRBJ2-1; D: TRBD1; size: .; CDR3: CASSLVDREMSYNEQFF
V: TRBV4-3; J: TRBJ2-7; D: TRBD1; size: .; CDR3: CASSRGTGTEDSYEQYF
V: TRBV18; J: TRBJ2-7; D: .; size: .; CDR3: CASSQRSLSTSYEQYF
V: TRBV5-1; J: TRBJ2-2; D: TRBD2; size: once; CDR3: CASSLLLAENTGELFF
V: TRBV2; J: TRBJ1-2; D: TRBD1; size: .; CDR3: CASSLDREDGYTF
V: TRBV28; J: TRBJ2-7; D: TRBD1; size: .; CDR3: CASSPTGAQFYEQYF
V: TRBV5-1; J: TRBJ1-5; D: .; size: .; CDR3: CASSLTGFGQPQHF
V: TRBV5-6; J: TRBJ1-2; D: .; size: .; CDR3: CASSLWEDVGYTF
V: TRBV28; J: TRBJ1-1; D: .; size: .; CDR3: CASTPATVPKNTEAFF
V: TRBV10-1; J: TRBJ2-3; D: TRBD2; size: .; CDR3: CASSESAGITDTQYF
V: TRBV27; J: TRBJ2-1; D: TRBD2; size: .; CDR3: CASSFERGGRHNEQFF